This paragraph covers one TCR beta chain sequence. Its target is not known. The data were taken from a study of vaccination and CD4 T cells after COVID-19. Sequencing of the DNA from cultured CD4+ T cells was carried out with the Oncomine TCR Beta short-read assay. Genomic DNA extraction was carried out from cultured CD4+ T cells. TCRdb itself ran the PCR reads through MiXCR, one entry per CDR3 protein. The table shows 15,000 to 16,000 distinct CDR3 sequences, with 50% to 55% occurring only once. The treatment here: approximately 9-day PBMC culture with coronavirus spike peptide pools or control peptides (ViraFEST assay). The clonotype was recovered from a human donor who had recovered from COVID-19. The source material was CD4+ T cells from blood, cultured in vitro.

The CDR3: CASFRDRTSYEQYF. The CDR3 DNA reads TGTGCCAGCTTCCGGGACAGAACCTCCTACGAGCAGTACTTC. This chain links TRBV6-1 with TRBJ2-7, with 7 bases identical to TRBD1. The germline V gene has CDR1 MNHNS and CDR2 SASEGT. Trimming took 8 bases from V and 0 from J; bases not matched to a gene: 7. The CDR3 is 14 amino acids.